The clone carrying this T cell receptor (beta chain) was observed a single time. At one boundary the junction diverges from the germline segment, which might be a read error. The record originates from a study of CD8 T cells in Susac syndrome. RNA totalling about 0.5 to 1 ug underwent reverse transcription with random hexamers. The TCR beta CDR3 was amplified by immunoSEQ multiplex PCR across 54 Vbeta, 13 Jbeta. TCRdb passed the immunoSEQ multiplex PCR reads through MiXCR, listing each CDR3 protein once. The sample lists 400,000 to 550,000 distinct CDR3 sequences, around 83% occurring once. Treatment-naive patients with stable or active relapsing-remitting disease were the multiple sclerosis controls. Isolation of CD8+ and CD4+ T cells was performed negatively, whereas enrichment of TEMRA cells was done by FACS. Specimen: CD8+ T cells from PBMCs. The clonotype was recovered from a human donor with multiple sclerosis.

The CDR3 protein is CTSSQGPGSYEQYF. CDR3 nucleotides: TGCACCAGCAGCCAAGGGCCGGGGTCCTACGAGCAGTACTTC. The chain is built from TRBV4-1 and TRBJ2-7, with D tentatively TRBD2 (5 bases). The CDR3 contains 14 residues. CDR1 and CDR2 from the germline V gene are MGHRA and YSYEKL.